This T cell receptor beta chain was captured by sequencing in a study of cytomegalovirus exposure and HLA in healthy donors. Points from the study as a whole: Overall, around 160 TCR beta chains were annotated as cytomegalovirus-associated. For cytomegalovirus status, the classifier reportedly gave diagnoses with high specificity and sensitivity. Subsequent analysis of the 95 to 150 validation repertoires found a tendency for first-cohort TCR clusters to co-occur.

Germline loops: CDR1 GTSNPN, CDR2 SVGIG (reference sequence). V gave up 4 bases and J gave up 0 bases, with 7 bases separating them. The CDR3 covers 14 residues. The validation cohort, a group of 120 or so subjects, included the donors and was separate from the approximately 680-subject first cohort. As concerns this clone: The antigen remains undetermined.

Method: immunoSEQ multiplex PCR; TCRdb's copy keeps in-frame clones and lacks some. The sample includes some 320,000 clones, roughly 87% of them seen just once. The source is a woman under 40 in good health and CMV-seropositive. Sequenced sample: PBMCs. The chain joins TRBV30 to TRBJ2-6; D not resolved. The CDR3 nucleotides read TGTGCCTGGACAAAGGACTCTGGGGCCAACGTCCTGACTTTC. Encoded protein: CAWTKDSGANVLTF.